This T cell receptor beta chain is from a study of cytomegalovirus exposure and HLA in healthy donors. The CDR3 is 13 amino acids. Germline assignment: CDR1 LNHNV and CDR2 YYDKDF (reference sequence). V lost 5 bases and J lost 1, with 9 bases in between. PCR involved 60 Vbeta and 13 Jbeta primers. Here immunoSEQ multiplex PCR was the method, and the copy in TCRdb shows in-frame clones only, minus some. The sample consists of some 170,000 clones, about four fifths of them appearing once. The study, taken as a whole, reports: Exclusion applied to some V segments, including TRBV6-2 and TRBV6-3, as they were indistinguishable. The study found most TCR sequences rare, yet found some public TCRs in many donors. In a later analysis, V- and J-gene trimming of beta chains associated with a DCLRE1C missense variant, replicated independently.

A word on this clone: No antigen is known for it.

The chain links TRBV15 to TRBJ2-7; D uncertain. This sequence was found in a woman aged 18-35 years in good health and CMV-seropositive. The specimen was PBMCs. Here the CDR3 reads CATSQRISYEQYF. For the CDR3, the DNA is TGTGCCACCAGCCAGAGGATATCCTACGAGCAGTACTTC.